A selection of T cell receptor beta chains follows, all from one sample in a study of blood T cell repertoires in COVID-19. TCRdb keeps only in-frame clones here, not all; method: immunoSEQ multiplex PCR. The sample records a few hundred thousand clones, around 87% being singletons. What was sequenced was peripheral blood. All receptors derive from a woman aged 45-65 years with active or convalescent COVID-19. The CDR3 runs from the conserved cysteine through the conserved F or W. A D gene is named only where the DNA matches it firmly. Only some rows state a clone size, as once, few, many or a class for expanded clones.

TRBD1	19	.	TRBV28	TRBJ1-2	CASSLPTSGQSTNNYGYTF	TGTGCCAGCAGTCTCCCCACCTCGGGACAGAGTACTAATAACTATGGCTACACCTTC
TRBD2	16	.	TRBV19	TRBJ2-4	CASSIVSGLAGGVQYF	TGTGCCAGTAGTATAGTGAGCGGACTAGCGGGGGGTGTTCAGTACTTC
TRBD1	17	.	TRBV19	TRBJ1-2	CASSIRRTGTWRDGYTF	TGTGCCAGTAGTATTCGACGGACAGGGACCTGGCGGGATGGCTACACCTTC
.	18	.	TRBV21-1	TRBJ1-1	CASSKVERADPMNTEAFF	TGTGCCAGCAGCAAAGTGGAGAGGGCGGATCCCATGAACACTGAAGCTTTCTTT
.	16	once	TRBV7-9	TRBJ2-1	CASSLVGSGSYNEQFF	TGTGCCAGCAGCTTAGTCGGGAGTGGGTCCTACAATGAGCAGTTCTTC
TRBD1	14	.	TRBV7-2	TRBJ2-7	CASSANRGPYEQYF	TGTGCCAGCAGCGCGAACAGGGGACCCTACGAGCAGTACTTC
TRBD1	15	.	TRBV6-5	TRBJ1-2	CASRSATGVDYGYTF	TGTGCCAGCAGATCTGCTACAGGGGTTGATTATGGCTACACCTTC
TRBD1	13	.	TRBV11-1	TRBJ1-2	CASSLQGALGYTF	TGTGCCAGCAGCTTGCAGGGGGCGCTTGGCTACACCTTC
.	12	.	TRBV5-5	TRBJ1-1	CASSFLSTEAFF	TGTGCCAGCAGCTTTTTGAGCACTGAAGCTTTCTTT
TRBD2	16	.	TRBV9	TRBJ2-1	CASSPPLAGAYNEQFF	TGTGCCAGCAGCCCTCCGCTAGCGGGGGCCTACAATGAGCAGTTCTTC
TRBD1	16	.	TRBV6-6	TRBJ2-2	CASRPKTGGNTGELFF	TGTGCCAGCAGACCTAAGACAGGGGGGAACACCGGGGAGCTGTTTTTT
TRBD2	15	.	TRBV19	TRBJ2-1	CASSMSGLAINEQFF	TGTGCCAGTAGTATGTCCGGACTAGCGATTAATGAGCAGTTCTTC
.	13	.	TRBV6-2/TRBV6-3	TRBJ1-1	CASSRGSTTEAFF	TGTGCCAGCAGCCGAGGGTCGACCACTGAAGCTTTCTTT
.	15	.	TRBV11-2	TRBJ1-5	CASSLEWGPNQPQHF	TGTGCCAGCAGCTTAGAATGGGGGCCAAATCAGCCCCAGCATTTT
TRBD1	16	.	TRBV4-1	TRBJ2-2	CASSRKTGGNTGELFF	TGCGCCAGCAGCCGCAAGACAGGGGGCAACACCGGGGAGCTGTTTTTT
.	13	.	TRBV30	TRBJ1-1	CAWSQGGNTEAFF	TGTGCCTGGAGTCAAGGGGGGAACACTGAAGCTTTCTTT
.	15	.	TRBV4-1	TRBJ1-3	CASSQDPSVVNTIYF	TGCGCCAGCAGCCAAGATCCTTCAGTGGTAAACACCATATATTTT